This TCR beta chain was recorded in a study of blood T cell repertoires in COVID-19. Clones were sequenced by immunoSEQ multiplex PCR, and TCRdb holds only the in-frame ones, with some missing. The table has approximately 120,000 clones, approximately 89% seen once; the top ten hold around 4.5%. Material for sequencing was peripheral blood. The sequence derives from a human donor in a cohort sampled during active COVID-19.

In DNA form, the CDR3 reads TGTGCCAGCAGCTTAGGACGGGGCTCTGGAAACACCATATATTTT. Translation: CASSLGRGSGNTIYF. J is TRBJ1-3 and V is TRBV7-2; no firm D call. The germline V gene has CDR1 SGHTA and CDR2 FQGNSA. V lost 1 base and J 0 bases, leaving 7 bases between the germline ends. This CDR3 is 15 amino acids long.